These 13 T cell receptor beta chains were sequenced from one sample in a study of T cells expressing NK-cell markers. From the 5' RACE reads, TCRdb lists one entry per CDR3 protein and no DNA. Across about 160,000 distinct CDR3 sequences, the top ten clones capture 20% of the sample. Material for sequencing was blood T cells: a sorted CD56 or NKG2C T cell subset, CD4+ or CD8+ T cells, or bulk PBMC T cells (not recorded which). These receptor sequences come from a man aged 18-75 years in good health.

This chain joins TRBV7-6 and TRBJ2-7; TCRdb reports TRBD1, a call that lacks DNA to check it against. This CDR3 is built from 16 residues. Germline V lookup: CDR1 SGHVS, CDR2 FNYEAQ. This CDR3 is CASSPGQGAGSYEQYF.

The V and J genes are TRBV6-5 and TRBJ1-1; there is no DNA to check the TCRdb D call of TRBD1. The germline gives CDR1 MNHEY, CDR2 SVGAGI. This CDR3 has 15 residues. CDR3 residues: CASSHNPAPGTEAFF.

V usage is TRBV7-9 and J usage is TRBJ2-7. The germline CDR1 and CDR2 sequences are SEHNR and FQNEAQ (reference sequence). This CDR3 contains 15 residues. CDR3 loop: CASSSGKTSSYEQYF.

V and J are TRBV12-3 or TRBV12-4 and TRBJ2-5; lacking DNA, the TRBD2 call made by TCRdb goes unchecked. The CDR3 has 12 residues. The CDR3 is CASLGPGETQYF.

The chain is built from TRBV7-8 and TRBJ2-3; absent DNA, TCRdb's TRBD2 call cannot be checked. The V gene's germline CDR1 is SGHVS and CDR2 FQNEAQ. The CDR3 has 16 residues. The CDR3 here is CASSLLAGGSTDTQYF.

The chain uses TRBV12-3 or TRBV12-4 and TRBJ1-3. CDR3 length: 14 residues. This CDR3 is CASSFAGTGNTIYF.

This chain connects TRBV9 to TRBJ2-5; the TRBD2 assignment by TCRdb is unverifiable without DNA. The CDR3 loop spans 17 amino acids. Germline V CDR1 and CDR2: SGDLS, YYNGEE. CDR3 region: CASSAGTSGVQGETQYF.

The chain's CDR3 is CASSVGHEQFF. The chain links TRBV14 to TRBJ2-1. The CDR3 length is 11 residues. Germline CDR1 is SGHDN and CDR2 is FVKESK.

The chain has TRBV5-4 and TRBJ2-7; TCRdb designates TRBD2, a call that cannot be tested without DNA. The CDR3 loop spans 12 amino acids. Germline CDR1 SGHNT, CDR2 YYREEE (reference sequence). This CDR3 reads CASSLGEYERYF.

V usage is TRBV20-1 and J usage is TRBJ2-4; as DNA is missing, the TRBD1 call by TCRdb cannot be tested. Germline-derived CDR1 and CDR2 are DFQATT and SNEGSKA (reference sequence). The CDR3 extends over 15 amino acids. CDR3 residues: CSAPALGTYKNIQYF.

The V gene is TRBV4-1, the J gene TRBJ2-2; the D call from TCRdb, TRBD1, cannot be confirmed without DNA. The CDR3 extends over 15 amino acids. From germline, CDR1 is MGHRA and CDR2 YSYEKL. This chain's CDR3 is CASSHDRGNTGELFF.

The V gene is TRBV11-2, the J gene TRBJ2-3. The CDR3 sequence is 16 residues long. Looked up from germline, CDR1 is SGHAT and CDR2 is FQNNGV. CDR3 sequence reads: CASSLGKATYTDTQYF.

The V and J genes are TRBV6-5 and TRBJ1-2; the D gene TCRdb calls, TRBD1, cannot be checked with no DNA. CDR1 and CDR2 (germline): MNHEY, SVGAGI. CDR3 length: 15 residues. The CDR3 here is CASSYGANANYGYTF.